What follows is one T cell receptor beta chain and its context. This specimen comes from a study of monozygotic twins with inflammatory bowel disease. Using the 5' RACE reads, TCRdb records one entry per CDR3 protein without DNA. This repertoire includes about 160,000 distinct CDR3 sequences. CDR1 and CDR2 from the germline V gene are SGDLS and YYNGEE. The CDR3 loop spans 11 amino acids. The chain has TRBV9 and TRBJ2-7. This clonotype was sampled from a human donor with ulcerative colitis or Crohn's disease, or a healthy co-twin of an affected twin (not recorded which). Specimen: blood. This CDR3 is CASSVGREQYF.